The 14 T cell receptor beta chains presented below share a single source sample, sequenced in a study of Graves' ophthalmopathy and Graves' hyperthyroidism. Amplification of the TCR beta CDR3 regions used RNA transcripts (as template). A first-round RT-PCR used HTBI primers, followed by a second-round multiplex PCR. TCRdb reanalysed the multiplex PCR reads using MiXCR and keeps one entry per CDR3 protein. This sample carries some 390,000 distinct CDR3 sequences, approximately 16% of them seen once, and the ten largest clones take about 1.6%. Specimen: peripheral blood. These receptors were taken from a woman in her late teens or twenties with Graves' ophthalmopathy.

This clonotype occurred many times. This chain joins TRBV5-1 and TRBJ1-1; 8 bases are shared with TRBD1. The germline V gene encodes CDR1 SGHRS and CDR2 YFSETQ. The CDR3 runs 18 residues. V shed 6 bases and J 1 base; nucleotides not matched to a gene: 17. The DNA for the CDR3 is TGCGCCAGCATCCCGGGACAGGCGTCAACGCCCCCGAACACTGAAGCTTTCTTT. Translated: CASIPGQASTPPNTEAFF.

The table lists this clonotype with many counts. This CDR3 is CASRWDRIYGYTF. The CDR3 nucleotides read TGTGCCAGCAGGTGGGACAGAATTTATGGCTACACCTTC. The rearrangement links TRBV7-4 to TRBJ1-2; 7 bases are shared with TRBD1. Germline V CDR1 and CDR2: SGHVT, SQSDAQ. The V gene end was trimmed by 6 bases and the J gene end by 5 bases; junction bases not matched to a gene: 6. This CDR3 spans 13 amino acids. The complete variable domain, with remaining parts taken from reference TRBV7-4 and TRBJ1-2, reads GAGVSQSPRYKVAKRGRDVALRCDSISGHVTLYWYRQTLGQGSEVLTYSQSDAQRDKSGRPSGRFSAERPERSVSTLKIQRTEQGDSAVYLCASRWDRIYGYTFGSGTRLTVV.

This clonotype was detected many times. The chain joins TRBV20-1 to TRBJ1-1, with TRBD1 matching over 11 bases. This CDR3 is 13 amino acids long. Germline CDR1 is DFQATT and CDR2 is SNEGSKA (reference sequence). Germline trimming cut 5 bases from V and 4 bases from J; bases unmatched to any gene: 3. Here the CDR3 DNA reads TGCAGTGCTTCGGACAGGGGGCTCACTGAAGCTTTCTTT. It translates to CSASDRGLTEAFF.

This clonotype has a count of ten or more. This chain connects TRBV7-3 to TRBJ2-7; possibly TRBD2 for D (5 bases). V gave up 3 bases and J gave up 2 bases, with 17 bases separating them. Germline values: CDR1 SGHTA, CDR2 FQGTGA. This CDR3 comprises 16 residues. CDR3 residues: CASSLSEAVLPYEQYF. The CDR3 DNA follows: TGTGCCAGCAGCTTGTCGGAAGCGGTACTCCCCTACGAGCAGTACTTC.

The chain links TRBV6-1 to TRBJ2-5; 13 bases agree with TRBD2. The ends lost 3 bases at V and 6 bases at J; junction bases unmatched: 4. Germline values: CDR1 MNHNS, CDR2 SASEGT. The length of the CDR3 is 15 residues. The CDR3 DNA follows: TGTGCCAGCAGTGACCTACTAGCGGGAGGGAAGACCCAGTACTTC. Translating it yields CASSDLLAGGKTQYF.

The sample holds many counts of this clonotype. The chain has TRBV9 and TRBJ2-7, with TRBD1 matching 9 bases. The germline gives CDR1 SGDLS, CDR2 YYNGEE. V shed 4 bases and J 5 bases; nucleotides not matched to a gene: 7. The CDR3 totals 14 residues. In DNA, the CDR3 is TGTGCCAGCAGCCCCCGGACAGGGGTCAACGAGCAGTACTTC. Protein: CASSPRTGVNEQYF.

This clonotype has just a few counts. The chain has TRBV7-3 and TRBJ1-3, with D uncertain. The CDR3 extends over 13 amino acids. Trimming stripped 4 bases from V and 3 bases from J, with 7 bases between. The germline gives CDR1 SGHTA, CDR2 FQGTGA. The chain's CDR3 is CASSSVVGNTIYF. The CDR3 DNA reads TGTGCCAGCAGCTCGGTGGTTGGAAACACCATATATTTT.

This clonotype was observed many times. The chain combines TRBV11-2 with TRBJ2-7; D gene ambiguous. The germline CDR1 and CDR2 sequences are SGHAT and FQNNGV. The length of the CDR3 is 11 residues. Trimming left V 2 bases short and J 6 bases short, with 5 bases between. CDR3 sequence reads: CASSLLPEQYF. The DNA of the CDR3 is TGTGCCAGCAGCTTACTACCCGAGCAGTACTTC.

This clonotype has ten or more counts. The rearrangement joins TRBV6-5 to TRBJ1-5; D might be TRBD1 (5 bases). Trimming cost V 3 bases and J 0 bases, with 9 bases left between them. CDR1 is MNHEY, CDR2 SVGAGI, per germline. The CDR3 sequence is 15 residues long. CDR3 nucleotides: TGTGCCAGCAGTTATTCAGGGTTTAGCAATCAGCCCCAGCATTTT. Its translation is CASSYSGFSNQPQHF.

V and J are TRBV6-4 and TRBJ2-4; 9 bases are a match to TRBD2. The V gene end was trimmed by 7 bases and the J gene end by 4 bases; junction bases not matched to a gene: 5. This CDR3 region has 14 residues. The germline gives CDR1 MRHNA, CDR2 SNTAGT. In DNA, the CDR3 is TGTGCCAGCACGTCCACTAGCGGGAAAAACATTCAGTACTTC. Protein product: CASTSTSGKNIQYF.

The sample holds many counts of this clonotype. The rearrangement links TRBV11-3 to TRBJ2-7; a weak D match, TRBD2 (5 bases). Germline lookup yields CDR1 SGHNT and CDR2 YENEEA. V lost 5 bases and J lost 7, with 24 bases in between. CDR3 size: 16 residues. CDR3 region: CASSLSTSPSFLEQYF. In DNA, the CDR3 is TGTGCCAGCAGCCTATCAACCAGTCCTAGCTTCTTGGAGCAGTACTTC.

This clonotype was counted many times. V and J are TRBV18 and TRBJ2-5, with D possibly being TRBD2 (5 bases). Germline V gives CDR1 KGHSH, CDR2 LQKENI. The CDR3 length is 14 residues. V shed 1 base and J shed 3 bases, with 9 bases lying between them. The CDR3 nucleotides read TGTGCCAGCTCACCACTTCAGGAGGAAGAGACCCAGTACTTC. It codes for CASSPLQEEETQYF.

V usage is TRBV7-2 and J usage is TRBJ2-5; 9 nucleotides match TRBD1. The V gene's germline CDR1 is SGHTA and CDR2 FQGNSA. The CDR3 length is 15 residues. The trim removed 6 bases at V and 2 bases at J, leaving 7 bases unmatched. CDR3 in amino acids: CASRSGTGRQETQYF. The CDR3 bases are TGTGCCAGCAGGTCCGGGACAGGGAGGCAAGAGACCCAGTACTTC. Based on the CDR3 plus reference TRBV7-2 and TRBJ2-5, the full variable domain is GAGVSQSPSNKVTEKGKDVELRCDPISGHTALYWYRQSLGQGLEFLIYFQGNSAPDKSGLPSDRFSAERTGGSVSTLTIQRTQQEDSAVYLCASRSGTGRQETQYFGPGTRLLVL.

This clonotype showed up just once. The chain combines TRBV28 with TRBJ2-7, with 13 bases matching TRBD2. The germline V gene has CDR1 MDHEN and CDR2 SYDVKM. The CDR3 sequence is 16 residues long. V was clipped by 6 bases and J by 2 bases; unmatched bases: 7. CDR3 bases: TGTGCCAGCAGCCCCGGGGGACTAGCGGGGACCTACGAGCAGTACTTC. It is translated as CASSPGGLAGTYEQYF.